The 18 T cell receptor beta chains listed next were all sequenced from one sample in a study of T cell responses to AZD1222 COVID-19 vaccine. Repertoires were generated with immunoSEQ multiplex PCR, while TCRdb's copy carries only in-frame clones and drops some. The sample has 100,000 to 150,000 clones; roughly 91% are singletons. Material: peripheral blood, obtained 28 days after the second AZD1222 dose. These receptors were collected from an adult who received the AZD1222 COVID-19 vaccine.

The chain is built from TRBV5-1 and TRBJ1-5, with TRBD1 as a possible D gene (5 bases). CDR1 SGHRS and CDR2 YFSETQ come from the germline V gene. The length of the CDR3 is 14 residues. Trimming shortened V by 2 bases and J by 5 bases, and 11 bases separated the two germline ends. The CDR3 DNA reads TGCGCCAGCAGCTTTTGGGGGAACGATCAGCCCCAGCATTTT. As protein: CASSFWGNDQPQHF.

This chain uses TRBV3-1 (or the pseudogene TRBV3-2) with TRBJ2-7; a possible D gene is TRBD2 (6 bases). Germline V lookup: CDR1 LGHDT, CDR2 YNNKEL (reference sequence). The CDR3 is made up of 15 amino acids. V was cut by 1 base and J by 5 bases, with 15 bases left in between. The CDR3 protein is CASSQGSGYYNEQYF. The CDR3 nucleotides are TGTGCCAGCAGCCAAGGTAGCGGATACTATAACGAGCAGTACTTC.

The V gene is TRBV5-8, the J gene TRBJ1-5; D perhaps matches TRBD1 (5 bases). V was clipped by 0 bases and J by 0 bases, with 7 bases between them. Germline CDR1 and CDR2: SGHTS and YDEGEE. CDR3 length equals 15 residues. CDR3 nucleotide sequence: TGTGCCAGCAGCTTGGGACAGTATAGCAATCAGCCCCAGCATTTT. It specifies CASSLGQYSNQPQHF.

The chain is built from TRBV15 and TRBJ1-4; TRBD1 aligns across 9 bases. The CDR3 contains 15 residues. Germline V gene lookup returns CDR1 LNHNV and CDR2 YYDKDF (reference sequence). The V segment lost 4 bases and the J segment 7 bases; nucleotides outside the gene matches: 7. The CDR3 region is CATSTTTGGGEKLFF. In DNA form, the CDR3 reads TGTGCCACCAGCACCACGACAGGGGGAGGTGAAAAACTGTTTTTT.

The rearrangement uses TRBV27 and TRBJ1-1, with 9 bases lining up with TRBD1. The CDR3 runs to 14 residues. Germline V lookup: CDR1 MNHEY, CDR2 SMNVEV (reference sequence). J was trimmed by 3 bases and V by 6 bases; bases with no gene match: 5. CDR3 protein: CASRNRGRDTEAFF. Written as DNA, the CDR3 is TGTGCCAGCAGAAACAGGGGGCGGGACACTGAAGCTTTCTTT.

The chain combines TRBV5-1 with TRBJ1-2; 9 bases are a match to TRBD1. The length of the CDR3 is 15 residues. Germline-derived CDR1 and CDR2 are SGHRS and YFSETQ. Germline trimming cut 0 bases from V and 4 bases from J; bases unmatched to any gene: 4. CDR3 nucleotide sequence: TGCGCCAGCAGCTTGGGGGACAGGGTTGGCTATGGCTACACCTTC. Translating gives CASSLGDRVGYGYTF.

The chain is built from TRBV6-5 and TRBJ1-4; D possibly corresponds to TRBD1 (5 bases). V shed 10 bases and J shed 0 bases, with 12 bases lying between them. Germline CDR1 is MNHEY and CDR2 is SVGAGI. The CDR3 length is 14 residues. The CDR3 loop reads CATGGFATNEKLFF. DNA of the CDR3: TGTGCCACCGGGGGTTTTGCAACTAATGAAAAACTGTTTTTT.

V gene TRBV3-1 (or the pseudogene TRBV3-2) combines with J gene TRBJ2-7, with TRBD2 identical over 10 bases. The CDR3 length is 16 residues. J was trimmed by 9 bases and V by 3 bases; bases with no gene match: 14. Germline-derived CDR1 and CDR2 are LGHDT and YNNKEL (reference sequence). The CDR3 sequence is CASSHHPSGRVWLQYF. DNA of the CDR3: TGTGCCAGCAGCCACCACCCGAGCGGGAGGGTTTGGTTGCAGTACTTC.

The gene calls are TRBV9 and TRBJ2-3; D call uncertain. V dropped 0 bases and J dropped 3 bases, with 8 bases sitting between them. The CDR3 extends over 14 amino acids. The germline V gene has CDR1 SGDLS and CDR2 YYNGEE. The CDR3 sequence: CASSVGTRTDTQYF. DNA for the CDR3: TGTGCCAGCAGCGTAGGGACGAGGACAGATACGCAGTATTTT.

CDR3 coding DNA: TGTGCCAGCAGTGAGGGACTAGGGGGCACAGATACGCAGTATTTT. Translation gives CASSEGLGGTDTQYF. The genes are TRBV2 and TRBJ2-3, with 8 bases fitting TRBD2. The CDR3 has 15 residues. With 3 bases clipped from V and 1 base from J, the junction kept 3 bases outside the gene matches. Germline V lookup: CDR1 SNHLY, CDR2 FYNNEI.

V is TRBV18 and J is TRBJ2-2, with D hard to call. Germline V gene lookup returns CDR1 KGHSH and CDR2 LQKENI. CDR3 length equals 13 residues. The ends were cut back, 0 bases at V and 6 bases at J, with 5 bases in the middle. The CDR3 reads CASSPPSPGELFF. The CDR3 nucleotides read TGTGCCAGCTCACCACCGTCACCCGGGGAGCTGTTTTTT.

The V and J genes are TRBV30 and TRBJ2-1, with D possibly being TRBD2 (6 bases). CDR1 GTSNPN and CDR2 SVGIG come from the germline V gene (reference sequence). Trimming removed 0 bases at V and 3 bases at J, with 12 bases between. The CDR3 loop spans 15 amino acids. The CDR3 is CAWSVGGSIYNEQFF. The CDR3 nucleotides read TGTGCCTGGAGTGTCGGAGGGAGCATCTACAATGAGCAGTTCTTC.

The chain has TRBV2 and TRBJ1-2; 8 nucleotides match TRBD1. Losses at the gene ends were 6 bases for V and 5 bases for J; bases not matched to a gene: 11. Germline CDR1 and CDR2: SNHLY and FYNNEI. This CDR3 spans 15 amino acids. CDR3 residues: CASSRGQGGDYGYTF. DNA of the CDR3: TGTGCCAGCAGCCGTGGACAGGGCGGGGATTATGGCTACACCTTC.

The chain uses TRBV5-5 and TRBJ2-2; D is possibly TRBD1 or TRBD2 (5 bases each). This CDR3 contains 16 residues. Germline V gene data show CDR1 as SGHKS and CDR2 as YYEKEE (reference sequence). The V gene lost 0 bases and the J gene lost 0 bases, with 9 bases spanning the gap. In nucleotides, the CDR3 is TGTGCCAGCAGCTTGGAAGGGACGGCGAACACCGGGGAGCTGTTTTTT. It translates to CASSLEGTANTGELFF.

This clone has a handful of counts. This sequence joins TRBV5-6 and TRBJ1-1; the D is unclear. CDR1 is SGHDT and CDR2 is YYEEEE in the germline V gene. The V and J ends lost 1 base and 7 bases respectively, with 8 bases between them. CDR3 size: 12 residues. CDR3 nucleotide sequence: TGTGCCAGCAGCTTGATGGCAGGTGAAGCTTTCTTT. It yields the protein CASSLMAGEAFF. Full variable domain (rest looked up from reference TRBV5-6 and TRBJ1-1): DAGVTQSPTHLIKTRGQQVTLRCSPKSGHDTVSWYQQALGQGPQFIFQYYEEEERQRGNFPDRFSGHQFPNYSSELNVNALLLGDSALYLCASSLMAGEAFFGQGTRLTVV.

The rearrangement joins TRBV6-5 to TRBJ1-2; maybe TRBD1 (5 bases). Germline CDR1 MNHEY, CDR2 SVGAGI. V lost 7 bases to trimming and J lost 1 base, with 13 bases between them. The CDR3 totals 14 residues. DNA for the CDR3: TGTGCCAGCAATCCGACCAGGGATAACTATGGCTACACCTTC. It encodes CASNPTRDNYGYTF.

V and J are TRBV5-1 and TRBJ2-2; 8 nucleotides align to TRBD2. The CDR3 runs to 17 residues. Trimming at V came to 0 bases and at J to 6 bases, leaving 10 bases not matched to a gene. Germline V gene data show CDR1 as SGHRS and CDR2 as YFSETQ. As DNA, the CDR3 is TGCGCCAGCAGCTTGGACAGTGGACTAGCCGGGGCCGGGGAGCTGTTTTTT. Translation gives CASSLDSGLAGAGELFF.

This chain uses TRBV27 with TRBJ2-7; TRBD2 might be the D (5 bases). This CDR3 is built from 14 residues. V was shortened by 6 bases and J by 2 bases, with 14 bases between the two germline ends. Germline CDR1 reads MNHEY; CDR2 reads SMNVEV (reference sequence). The CDR3 DNA reads TGTGCCAGCAGGCCACTGGAGGTCCCCTACGAGCAGTACTTC. Translation gives CASRPLEVPYEQYF.